This T cell receptor (beta chain) appears in the sequencing data of a study of cytomegalovirus exposure and HLA in healthy donors. The method was immunoSEQ multiplex PCR; TCRdb's version includes in-frame clones alone and lacks a portion of them. Seen here are 160,000 or so clones, roughly 89% observed once, and the top ten hold about 1.5%. This clone showed up just once. CDR3 length: 14 amino acids. V was clipped by 7 bases and J by 8 bases, with 18 bases between them. Germline-derived CDR1 and CDR2 are SNHLY and FYNNEI. This receptor was obtained from a woman in her thirties in good health and CMV-seronegative. The rearrangement joins TRBV2 to TRBJ2-4; no definite D call. The sample was PBMCs. The CDR3 sequence is CASNPDSATDIQYF. The CDR3 DNA reads TGTGCCAGCAACCCCGACTCTGCCACTGACATTCAGTACTTC.